This entry lists 8 T cell receptor beta chains sequenced from one sample in a study of blood T cell repertoires in COVID-19. Libraries were prepared by immunoSEQ multiplex PCR; TCRdb keeps only in-frame clonotypes and omits some of them. Among around 620,000 clones, about nine tenths were seen once, and the ten largest hold roughly 0.26%. Sequenced: peripheral blood. These receptors were obtained from a woman between 18 and 30 years old with acute or convalescent COVID-19.

V gene TRBV3-1 (or the pseudogene TRBV3-2) combines with J gene TRBJ1-1, with 8 bases fitting TRBD1. The CDR3 loop spans 15 amino acids. V lost 4 bases, J lost 6 bases, and 10 bases stayed unmatched. Per germline, CDR1 LGHDT and CDR2 YNNKEL (reference sequence). The CDR3 spells CASSPPGGRVSEAFF. CDR3 nucleotides: TGTGCCAGCAGCCCCCCAGGGGGCCGAGTGTCTGAAGCTTTCTTT.

The chain is built from TRBV18 and TRBJ2-1, with D unclear. The CDR3 has 13 residues. Trimming left V 8 bases short and J 2 bases short, with 10 bases between. The germline V gene has CDR1 KGHSH and CDR2 LQKENI. CDR3 region: CASHPGTYNEQFF. The CDR3 DNA follows: TGTGCCAGCCACCCCGGTACCTACAATGAGCAGTTCTTC.

V usage is TRBV29-1 and J usage is TRBJ1-1, with 8 nucleotides matching TRBD1. The CDR3 runs to 16 residues. After removal of 5 bases from V and 3 bases from J, the junction contained 14 bases not matched to a gene. Germline CDR1 SQVTM, CDR2 ANQGSEA. The DNA of the CDR3 is TGCAGCGTTCCCTACTCGGACAGGGCCGAGGACACTGAAGCTTTCTTT. The encoded protein is CSVPYSDRAEDTEAFF.

The chain recombines TRBV27 with TRBJ1-5; no clear D gene. Germline V gene sequence: CDR1 MNHEY, CDR2 SMNVEV (reference sequence). The CDR3 is 13 residues long. The ends were cut back, 2 bases at V and 7 bases at J, with 9 bases in the middle. CDR3 sequence: CASSLVEGQPQHF. CDR3 bases: TGTGCCAGCAGTTTAGTGGAGGGACAGCCCCAGCATTTT.

This chain connects TRBV7-9 to TRBJ1-1; 7 bases match TRBD1. Germline CDR1 SEHNR, CDR2 FQNEAQ (reference sequence). V lost 5 bases, J lost 4 bases, and 7 bases stayed unmatched. The CDR3 sequence is 14 residues long. The CDR3 nucleotides are TGTGCCAGCAGCCCCGAGGCAGGGGGCACTGAAGCTTTCTTT. Encoded protein: CASSPEAGGTEAFF.

The chain couples TRBV25-1 to TRBJ2-5; perhaps TRBD2 as D (6 bases). V lost 2 bases, J lost 4 bases, and 11 bases lay in between. This CDR3 comprises 14 residues. Germline V gene sequence: CDR1 MGHDK, CDR2 SYGVNS. This chain's CDR3 is CASSEPGTLETQYF. The CDR3 DNA reads as TGTGCCAGCAGTGAACCCGGGACTCTAGAGACCCAGTACTTC.

This clone is a singleton in its sample. V and J are TRBV6-5 and TRBJ1-2, with TRBD1 identical over 9 bases. Germline CDR1 and CDR2: MNHEY and SVGAGI. After removal of 5 bases from V and 8 bases from J, the junction contained 12 bases not matched to a gene. CDR3 length: 15 residues. The CDR3 nucleotides are TGTGCCAGCAGTCAAAGGACAGGGGTTTGGGGGGGCTACACCTTC. Translating gives CASSQRTGVWGGYTF.

A single count supports this clone. The chain employs TRBV4-1 and TRBJ1-1, with TRBD1 as a possible D gene (5 bases). The CDR3 spans 15 residues. Germline loops: CDR1 MGHRA, CDR2 YSYEKL. V lost 3 bases, J lost 1 base, and 12 bases lay in between. The CDR3 DNA reads TGCGCCAGCAGCCACCTCGGGGGAAAGAACACTGAAGCTTTCTTT. As protein: CASSHLGGKNTEAFF.